This entry lists 9 T cell receptor beta chains sequenced from one sample in a study of human T cells and chemical hapten exposure. The time point denotes: patch test 2, 6 weeks after DPC sensitization. Treatment meaning: therapeutic diphenylcyclopropenone sensitization with weekly scalp DPC. One entry per CDR3 protein, called by TCRdb with MiXCR from the RACE reads. The sample shows fewer than 100,000 distinct CDR3 sequences, 9% to 9.5% of them seen only once. The sample was whole blood, taken in connection with sensitization to the hapten diphenylcyclopropenone (DPC). The receptors stem from a woman between 40 and 55 years old with alopecia areata. Some clones in this sample may be carry-over from other donors' samples.

This clonotype was detected ten times or more. The V gene is TRBV7-9, the J gene TRBJ2-5, with D perhaps matching TRBD1 (6 bases). This CDR3 region has 15 residues. Trimming cost V 2 bases and J 5 bases, with 15 bases left between them. Germline lookup yields CDR1 SEHNR and CDR2 FQNEAQ (reference sequence). Written as DNA, the CDR3 is TGTGCCAGCAGCTTAAACTCCAGGGGTGAGGAGACCCAGTACTTC. As protein: CASSLNSRGEETQYF. Full variable domain (rest looked up from reference TRBV7-9 and TRBJ2-5): DTGVSQNPRHKITKRGQNVTFRCDPISEHNRLYWYRQTLGQGPEFLTYFQNEAQLEKSRLLSDRFSAERPKGSFSTLEIQRTEQGDSAMYLCASSLNSRGEETQYFGPGTRLLVL.

This clonotype has at least ten counts. This chain links TRBV29-1 with TRBJ1-2; a weak D match, TRBD1 (6 bases). CDR1 SQVTM and CDR2 ANQGSEA come from the germline V gene. Trimming removed 2 bases from V and 6 bases from J, with 10 bases in between. CDR3 length: 12 amino acids. CDR3 coding DNA: TGCAGCGTTGAAAACAGGGACAATGGCTACACCTTC. As protein: CSVENRDNGYTF.

This clonotype was seen repeatedly, ten times or more. The chain recombines TRBV7-3 with TRBJ2-3; 8 bases align to TRBD2. Unmatched junction bases numbered 7, after V lost 2 bases and J lost 0 bases. The CDR3 is made up of 17 amino acids. The germline V gene encodes CDR1 SGHTA and CDR2 FQGTGA. The CDR3 sequence is CASSLRLAGPSTDTQYF. DNA of the CDR3: TGTGCCAGCAGCTTACGGCTAGCGGGTCCTAGCACAGATACGCAGTATTTT.

The rearrangement links TRBV20-1 to TRBJ1-4, with a possible D match to TRBD1 (6 bases). CDR3 length: 15 amino acids. V lost 1 base to trimming and J lost 4 bases, with 13 bases between them. Germline assignment: CDR1 DFQATT and CDR2 SNEGSKA (reference sequence). The CDR3 DNA is TGCAGTGCTAGAGGAACGGGGGGCAGTAATGAAAAACTGTTTTTT. This sequence encodes CSARGTGGSNEKLFF.

This clonotype was counted only a few times. The chain employs TRBV4-1 and TRBJ2-7; D is ambiguous. Looked up from germline, CDR1 is MGHRA and CDR2 is YSYEKL. Trimming left V 2 bases short and J 2 bases short, with 13 bases between. The CDR3 runs to 15 residues. CDR3 loop: CASSQPTDGAYEQYF. The CDR3 bases are TGCGCCAGCAGCCAACCCACGGACGGAGCCTACGAGCAGTACTTC.

This rearrangement joins TRBV5-1 to TRBJ2-5; 10 bases map to TRBD1. The germline gives CDR1 SGHRS, CDR2 YFSETQ. The length of the CDR3 is 17 residues. The J segment lost 1 base and the V segment lost 0 bases, leaving 6 bases of the junction unmatched. The CDR3 nucleotides are TGCGCCAGCAGCTTGGCGAGACAGGGGGCCCTCCAAGAGACCCAGTACTTC. This translates into CASSLARQGALQETQYF.

The sample holds many counts of this clonotype. This chain joins TRBV7-2 and TRBJ2-3, with a weak D call TRBD2 (6 bases). Between the trimmed V and J ends, which lost 8 bases and 1 base, there was a span of 22 bases. The germline CDR1 and CDR2 sequences are SGHTA and FQGNSA. This CDR3 is built from 17 residues. The CDR3 spells CASSRRGSTGGTDTQYF. In nucleotides, the CDR3 is TGTGCCAGCTCCCGGAGGGGCTCCACGGGCGGCACAGATACGCAGTATTTT.

J is TRBJ1-1 and V is TRBV4-1; possibly TRBD1 for D (6 bases). This CDR3 contains 17 residues. Germline CDR1 MGHRA, CDR2 YSYEKL. Deletions cut 1 base from V and 5 bases from J, with 20 bases between. Here the CDR3 reads CASSQGDTRGVRTEAFF. The CDR3 bases are TGCGCCAGCAGCCAAGGGGACACCCGGGGGGTTAGAACTGAAGCTTTCTTT.

This clonotype was counted at least ten times. The chain couples TRBV6-5 to TRBJ1-2; D call uncertain. The germline CDR1 and CDR2 sequences are MNHEY and SVGAGI. V lost 0 bases, J lost 4 bases, and 9 bases lay in between. This CDR3 is built from 14 residues. The CDR3 DNA sequence: TGTGCCAGCAGTTACTCCGGCTCCCCCTATGGCTACACCTTC. Translating gives CASSYSGSPYGYTF.